This T cell receptor beta chain is from a study of blood T cell repertoires in COVID-19. Study summary: Acute and convalescent COVID-19 samples came from the United States, Italy and Spain. T cells, B-cell-depleted T cells, or PBMCs supplied cDNA or gDNA.

This clone was detected once. Original methodology: Reference gene primers were amplified, and this amplification served to estimate nucleated cell counts. Using immunoSEQ multiplex PCR, the repertoire was profiled, and TCRdb retains in-frame clones only, with some absent. The V and J calls and clone size were taken over from that table, and D and trimming were inferred from the DNA. The table lists about 77,000 clones, 75% to 85% of them singletons, with under 5% in the top ten. The sequencing input was peripheral blood. The clonotype originates from a woman in her 70s with acute or convalescent COVID-19.

Here the CDR3 DNA reads TGTGCCAGCAGCCTGCGGCGGACTAGAGAAGAGACCCAGTACTTC. It encodes CASSLRRTREETQYF. This chain uses TRBV7-2 with TRBJ2-5, with 7 bases that match TRBD2. The CDR3 is 15 amino acids. V lost 5 bases to trimming and J lost 3 bases; unmatched junction nucleotides: 9. The V gene's germline CDR1 is SGHTA and CDR2 FQGNSA.